This T cell receptor (beta chain) came from a study of CD8 T cells in Susac syndrome. General study points: It was acknowledged in the study that the number of individuals who were included in its TCR sequencing and HLA analysis was relatively small.

An input of roughly 0.5 to 1 ug of RNA was subjected to reverse transcription using random hexamers. TCRdb reprocessed the immunoSEQ multiplex PCR reads via MiXCR and lists one record per CDR3 protein. The sample includes more than 85,000 distinct CDR3 sequences, about 96% of them seen just once. This CDR3 is built from 17 residues. Germline CDR1 and CDR2: SGHRS and YFSETQ. V was clipped by 4 bases and J by 4 bases; unmatched bases: 13. Concerning this clonotype itself: Its specificity is not known.

The sequenced material came from CD4+ T cells from PBMCs. The V call is TRBV5-1, the J call TRBJ2-2; 7 bases line up with TRBD1. This TCR was recovered from a human donor in good health. In nucleotides, the CDR3 is TGCGCCAGCAGCCCGTCCATACCGACAGGGCGCACCGGGGAGCTGTTTTTT. It translates to CASSPSIPTGRTGELFF. The full variable domain, in which reference TRBV5-1 and TRBJ2-2 provide the parts outside the CDR3, is KAGVTQTPRYLIKTRGQQVTLSCSPISGHRSVSWYQQTPGQGLQFLFEYFSETQRNKGNFPGRFSGRQFSNSRSEMNVSTLELGDSALYLCASSPSIPTGRTGELFFGEGSRLTVL.